This T cell receptor (beta chain) was identified during a study of graft-versus-host responses after intestinal transplantation. Using immunoSEQ multiplex PCR, the repertoire was profiled, and TCRdb retains in-frame clones only, with some absent. Of 90,000 to 150,000 clones listed, over 85% were seen once; the top ten hold roughly 0.11%. Comments on this clone: Its cognate antigen is unknown.

The CDR3 has 15 amino acids. Per the germline V gene, CDR1 is LNHDA and CDR2 is SQIVND (reference sequence). V lost 1 base, J lost 4 bases, and 13 bases lay in between. The receptor was isolated from a human donor who received an intestinal transplant. Material: unstimulated CD4+ T cells sorted from spleen or lymph node cells, obtained before intestinal transplant. The chain couples TRBV19 to TRBJ1-1, with D unclear. Written as DNA, the CDR3 is TGTGCCAGTAGTATAGCTCCTTTGGAGAGCACTGAAGCTTTCTTT. It yields the protein CASSIAPLESTEAFF.